The rows below give T cell receptor beta chains drawn from one sample of a study of T cell repertoires in cytomegalovirus infection. What these receptors recognize is not known. One entry per CDR3 protein, called by TCRdb with MiXCR from the reads. Seen here are about 700,000 distinct CDR3 sequences, around a third observed once, and the top ten hold around a sixth. The source was cultured PBMCs, collected from culture after CMV antigen stimulation. These receptors were obtained from a human donor in good health (CMV status not recorded). Some clones in this sample may be carry-over from other donors' samples. Each CDR3 is given with its conserved first and last residue. D genes are given only for firm matches. A clone size is listed for some rows: how often the clone was seen (once, few, many), or a class if it is expanded.

d_call	v_call	j_call	clone_size	cdr3_nt	cdr3_aa
TRBD2	TRBV7-2	TRBJ2-1	-	TGTGCCAGCAGCTTATGGGGACTAGCCGGGGATGAGCAGTTCTTC	CASSLWGLAGDEQFF
-	TRBV10-3	TRBJ2-7	few	TGTGCCATCAGTGAGTCGACGCAGGTGTTGTTGGACAGCAGATACGAGCAGTACTTC	CAISESTQVLLDSRYEQYF
-	TRBV7-6	TRBJ2-1	-	TGTGCCAGCAGCTTCGCTGTCGGGAGCTCGTACAATGAGCAGTTCTTC	CASSFAVGSSYNEQFF
-	TRBV7-8	TRBJ2-1	-	TGTGCCAGCAGCTTAAACGACTGGTATGAGCAGTTCTTC	CASSLNDWYEQFF
-	TRBV12-3/TRBV12-4	TRBJ2-3	-	TGTGCCAGCAGTTCCCGGGCGGATACGTTAAGCACAGATACGCAGTATTTT	CASSSRADTLSTDTQYF
-	TRBV7-6	TRBJ1-3	-	TGTGCCAGCAGCTTAGAACGGGGATTGAGCTCTGGAAACACCATATATTTT	CASSLERGLSSGNTIYF
-	TRBV2	TRBJ2-7	once	TGTGCCAGCACGGGGTTGAATGACGAGCAGTACTTC	CASTGLNDEQYF
-	TRBV2	TRBJ2-2	-	TGTGCCAGCGGTCTCCGGGACCCCCTGAGTACCGGGGAGCTGTTTTTT	CASGLRDPLSTGELFF
TRBD2	TRBV7-2	TRBJ2-1	-	TGTGCCAGCAGCTTGACTAGCGGGGGACACAATGAGCAGTTCTTC	CASSLTSGGHNEQFF
TRBD2	TRBV2	TRBJ2-4	few	TGTGCCAGCAGTGGTCTTGCGGGAGGGCCCCGGAACATTCAGTACTTC	CASSGLAGGPRNIQYF
-	TRBV20-1	TRBJ1-5	-	TGCAGTGCTATTGGGGAGGGGTATCAGCCCCAGCATTTT	CSAIGEGYQPQHF
-	TRBV28	TRBJ1-3	-	TGTGCCAGCAGCGGGAGCGTCCTCCTTGGAAACACCATATATTTT	CASSGSVLLGNTIYF
-	TRBV4-2	TRBJ2-1	-	TGTGCCAGCAGCCAAGTACAAGCGGCTGAGCAGTTCTTC	CASSQVQAAEQFF
TRBD2	TRBV3-1	TRBJ2-1	-	TGTGCCAGCAGCCAAGGACTAGCACTTGAGCAGTTCTTC	CASSQGLALEQFF
TRBD2	TRBV24-1	TRBJ2-7	-	TGTGCCACGGCGGGGGGCGCGGTAGACGAGCAGTACTTC	CATAGGAVDEQYF
-	TRBV11-2	TRBJ1-2	few	TGTGCCAGCAGCTGGGGACCGATTAACTATGGCTACACCTTC	CASSWGPINYGYTF
-	TRBV7-6	TRBJ1-4	few	TGTGCCAGCAGCTTCCCGCCGCCGGCTAATGAAAAACTGTTTTTT	CASSFPPPANEKLFF
-	TRBV6-1	TRBJ1-1	-	TGTGCCAGCAGTATTATTTACGAGACTGAAGCTTTCTTT	CASSIIYETEAFF
-	TRBV5-1	TRBJ2-5	-	TGCGCCAGCAGCCAGCCTCCCGGGGAGACCCAGTACTTC	CASSQPPGETQYF
TRBD2	TRBV20-1	TRBJ2-4	-	TGCAGTGCTAGATCTTCTAGCGGGCTAGGGAACATTCAGTACTTC	CSARSSSGLGNIQYF
TRBD2	TRBV11-3	TRBJ2-2	-	TGTGCCAGCAGCCGGAACCCTAGCGGGGTTAGTTCCGGGGAGCTGTTTTTT	CASSRNPSGVSSGELFF
-	TRBV5-1	TRBJ1-3	-	TGCGCCAGCAGCTTGGAGGGGTTCGATTCAAACACCATATATTTT	CASSLEGFDSNTIYF
TRBD2	TRBV10-3	TRBJ2-1	-	TGTGCCATCAGTGGGACTAGCGGGACTCCTACCTACAATGAGCAGTTCTTC	CAISGTSGTPTYNEQFF
-	TRBV4-1	TRBJ2-3	-	TGCGCCAGCAGCCAAGATTGGGGGTACACAGATACGCAGTATTTT	CASSQDWGYTDTQYF
-	TRBV20-1	TRBJ2-1	few	TGCAGTGCTAGAGAGGCCGACAATGAGCAGTTCTTC	CSAREADNEQFF
TRBD2	TRBV7-6	TRBJ2-1	-	TGTGCCAGCAGCCCTCCATCGGGACTAGCGGGGGGTTTGAATGAGCAGTTCTTC	CASSPPSGLAGGLNEQFF
TRBD2	TRBV2	TRBJ2-2	-	TGTGCCAGCAGCCCCAATGGACTAGCGGTGAACACCGGGGAGCTGTTTTTT	CASSPNGLAVNTGELFF
TRBD1	TRBV10-3	TRBJ2-7	-	TGTGCCACTGGTCCCGGGACAGGGCGTCACGAGCAGTACTTC	CATGPGTGRHEQYF
TRBD1	TRBV19	TRBJ2-1	-	TGTGCCAGTACCGCTCTAGACAGGGCCGGTGAGCAGTTCTTC	CASTALDRAGEQFF
TRBD1	TRBV20-1	TRBJ1-3	-	TGCAGTGCGCTGACAGGGGTCAGAAACACCATATATTTT	CSALTGVRNTIYF
-	TRBV4-1	TRBJ1-2	-	TGCGCCAGCAGCCAAACTACCGGGACCTATGGCTACACCTTC	CASSQTTGTYGYTF
-	TRBV6-2/TRBV6-3	TRBJ1-5	-	TGTGCCAGCAACCCCACCCTCGCGAATCAGCCCCAGCATTTT	CASNPTLANQPQHF
-	TRBV5-5	TRBJ1-2	few	TGTGCCAGCAAGGAGTCCGGGCCCTATGGCTACACCTTC	CASKESGPYGYTF
-	TRBV28	TRBJ2-5	-	TGTGCCAGCACCCCGGGGGACAGAAAAGAGACCCAGTACTTC	CASTPGDRKETQYF
-	TRBV7-2	TRBJ2-7	few	TGTGCCAGCAGCCCACGGACCCGGGACTACGAGCAGTACTTC	CASSPRTRDYEQYF
-	TRBV6-2/TRBV6-3	TRBJ1-2	-	TGTGCCAGCAATATGAGGGACAAGTACTATGGCTACACCTTC	CASNMRDKYYGYTF
-	TRBV12-5	TRBJ2-5	-	TGTGCTAGCGCACGCGACAGACAAGAGACCCAGTACTTC	CASARDRQETQYF
-	TRBV20-1	TRBJ2-5	-	TGCAGTGCTAGAGATCATCCCGGAGGGGAGACCCAGTACTTC	CSARDHPGGETQYF
TRBD2	TRBV12-3/TRBV12-4	TRBJ2-1	-	TGTGCCAGCAGGTCGGGGACTAGCGGGGGGACCCGGGCAGATGAGCAGTTCTTC	CASRSGTSGGTRADEQFF
-	TRBV7-6	TRBJ2-1	many	TGTGCCAGCAGCCCCCCCGGGGTAAGGGGGTACAATGAGCAGTTCTTC	CASSPPGVRGYNEQFF
-	TRBV28	TRBJ1-1	-	TGTGCCACCGCAGGTCCGCACACTGAAGCTTTCTTT	CATAGPHTEAFF
-	TRBV3-1	TRBJ1-2	-	TGTGCCAGCAGCCAAGATCCGGGGGGAGGGTTCTATGGCTACACCTTC	CASSQDPGGGFYGYTF
-	TRBV7-2	TRBJ2-1	few	TGTGCCAGCACCTTGCTAGCGTTCTCCTACAATGAGCAGTTCTTC	CASTLLAFSYNEQFF
-	TRBV12-5	TRBJ2-1	-	TGTGCTAGTGGTCCGGAGGAATTCTCCTACAATGAGCAGTTCTTC	CASGPEEFSYNEQFF
TRBD2	TRBV18	TRBJ2-7	-	TGTGCCAGCTCACGGAGTAGCGGGGGGAGCTCCTACGAGCAGTACTTC	CASSRSSGGSSYEQYF